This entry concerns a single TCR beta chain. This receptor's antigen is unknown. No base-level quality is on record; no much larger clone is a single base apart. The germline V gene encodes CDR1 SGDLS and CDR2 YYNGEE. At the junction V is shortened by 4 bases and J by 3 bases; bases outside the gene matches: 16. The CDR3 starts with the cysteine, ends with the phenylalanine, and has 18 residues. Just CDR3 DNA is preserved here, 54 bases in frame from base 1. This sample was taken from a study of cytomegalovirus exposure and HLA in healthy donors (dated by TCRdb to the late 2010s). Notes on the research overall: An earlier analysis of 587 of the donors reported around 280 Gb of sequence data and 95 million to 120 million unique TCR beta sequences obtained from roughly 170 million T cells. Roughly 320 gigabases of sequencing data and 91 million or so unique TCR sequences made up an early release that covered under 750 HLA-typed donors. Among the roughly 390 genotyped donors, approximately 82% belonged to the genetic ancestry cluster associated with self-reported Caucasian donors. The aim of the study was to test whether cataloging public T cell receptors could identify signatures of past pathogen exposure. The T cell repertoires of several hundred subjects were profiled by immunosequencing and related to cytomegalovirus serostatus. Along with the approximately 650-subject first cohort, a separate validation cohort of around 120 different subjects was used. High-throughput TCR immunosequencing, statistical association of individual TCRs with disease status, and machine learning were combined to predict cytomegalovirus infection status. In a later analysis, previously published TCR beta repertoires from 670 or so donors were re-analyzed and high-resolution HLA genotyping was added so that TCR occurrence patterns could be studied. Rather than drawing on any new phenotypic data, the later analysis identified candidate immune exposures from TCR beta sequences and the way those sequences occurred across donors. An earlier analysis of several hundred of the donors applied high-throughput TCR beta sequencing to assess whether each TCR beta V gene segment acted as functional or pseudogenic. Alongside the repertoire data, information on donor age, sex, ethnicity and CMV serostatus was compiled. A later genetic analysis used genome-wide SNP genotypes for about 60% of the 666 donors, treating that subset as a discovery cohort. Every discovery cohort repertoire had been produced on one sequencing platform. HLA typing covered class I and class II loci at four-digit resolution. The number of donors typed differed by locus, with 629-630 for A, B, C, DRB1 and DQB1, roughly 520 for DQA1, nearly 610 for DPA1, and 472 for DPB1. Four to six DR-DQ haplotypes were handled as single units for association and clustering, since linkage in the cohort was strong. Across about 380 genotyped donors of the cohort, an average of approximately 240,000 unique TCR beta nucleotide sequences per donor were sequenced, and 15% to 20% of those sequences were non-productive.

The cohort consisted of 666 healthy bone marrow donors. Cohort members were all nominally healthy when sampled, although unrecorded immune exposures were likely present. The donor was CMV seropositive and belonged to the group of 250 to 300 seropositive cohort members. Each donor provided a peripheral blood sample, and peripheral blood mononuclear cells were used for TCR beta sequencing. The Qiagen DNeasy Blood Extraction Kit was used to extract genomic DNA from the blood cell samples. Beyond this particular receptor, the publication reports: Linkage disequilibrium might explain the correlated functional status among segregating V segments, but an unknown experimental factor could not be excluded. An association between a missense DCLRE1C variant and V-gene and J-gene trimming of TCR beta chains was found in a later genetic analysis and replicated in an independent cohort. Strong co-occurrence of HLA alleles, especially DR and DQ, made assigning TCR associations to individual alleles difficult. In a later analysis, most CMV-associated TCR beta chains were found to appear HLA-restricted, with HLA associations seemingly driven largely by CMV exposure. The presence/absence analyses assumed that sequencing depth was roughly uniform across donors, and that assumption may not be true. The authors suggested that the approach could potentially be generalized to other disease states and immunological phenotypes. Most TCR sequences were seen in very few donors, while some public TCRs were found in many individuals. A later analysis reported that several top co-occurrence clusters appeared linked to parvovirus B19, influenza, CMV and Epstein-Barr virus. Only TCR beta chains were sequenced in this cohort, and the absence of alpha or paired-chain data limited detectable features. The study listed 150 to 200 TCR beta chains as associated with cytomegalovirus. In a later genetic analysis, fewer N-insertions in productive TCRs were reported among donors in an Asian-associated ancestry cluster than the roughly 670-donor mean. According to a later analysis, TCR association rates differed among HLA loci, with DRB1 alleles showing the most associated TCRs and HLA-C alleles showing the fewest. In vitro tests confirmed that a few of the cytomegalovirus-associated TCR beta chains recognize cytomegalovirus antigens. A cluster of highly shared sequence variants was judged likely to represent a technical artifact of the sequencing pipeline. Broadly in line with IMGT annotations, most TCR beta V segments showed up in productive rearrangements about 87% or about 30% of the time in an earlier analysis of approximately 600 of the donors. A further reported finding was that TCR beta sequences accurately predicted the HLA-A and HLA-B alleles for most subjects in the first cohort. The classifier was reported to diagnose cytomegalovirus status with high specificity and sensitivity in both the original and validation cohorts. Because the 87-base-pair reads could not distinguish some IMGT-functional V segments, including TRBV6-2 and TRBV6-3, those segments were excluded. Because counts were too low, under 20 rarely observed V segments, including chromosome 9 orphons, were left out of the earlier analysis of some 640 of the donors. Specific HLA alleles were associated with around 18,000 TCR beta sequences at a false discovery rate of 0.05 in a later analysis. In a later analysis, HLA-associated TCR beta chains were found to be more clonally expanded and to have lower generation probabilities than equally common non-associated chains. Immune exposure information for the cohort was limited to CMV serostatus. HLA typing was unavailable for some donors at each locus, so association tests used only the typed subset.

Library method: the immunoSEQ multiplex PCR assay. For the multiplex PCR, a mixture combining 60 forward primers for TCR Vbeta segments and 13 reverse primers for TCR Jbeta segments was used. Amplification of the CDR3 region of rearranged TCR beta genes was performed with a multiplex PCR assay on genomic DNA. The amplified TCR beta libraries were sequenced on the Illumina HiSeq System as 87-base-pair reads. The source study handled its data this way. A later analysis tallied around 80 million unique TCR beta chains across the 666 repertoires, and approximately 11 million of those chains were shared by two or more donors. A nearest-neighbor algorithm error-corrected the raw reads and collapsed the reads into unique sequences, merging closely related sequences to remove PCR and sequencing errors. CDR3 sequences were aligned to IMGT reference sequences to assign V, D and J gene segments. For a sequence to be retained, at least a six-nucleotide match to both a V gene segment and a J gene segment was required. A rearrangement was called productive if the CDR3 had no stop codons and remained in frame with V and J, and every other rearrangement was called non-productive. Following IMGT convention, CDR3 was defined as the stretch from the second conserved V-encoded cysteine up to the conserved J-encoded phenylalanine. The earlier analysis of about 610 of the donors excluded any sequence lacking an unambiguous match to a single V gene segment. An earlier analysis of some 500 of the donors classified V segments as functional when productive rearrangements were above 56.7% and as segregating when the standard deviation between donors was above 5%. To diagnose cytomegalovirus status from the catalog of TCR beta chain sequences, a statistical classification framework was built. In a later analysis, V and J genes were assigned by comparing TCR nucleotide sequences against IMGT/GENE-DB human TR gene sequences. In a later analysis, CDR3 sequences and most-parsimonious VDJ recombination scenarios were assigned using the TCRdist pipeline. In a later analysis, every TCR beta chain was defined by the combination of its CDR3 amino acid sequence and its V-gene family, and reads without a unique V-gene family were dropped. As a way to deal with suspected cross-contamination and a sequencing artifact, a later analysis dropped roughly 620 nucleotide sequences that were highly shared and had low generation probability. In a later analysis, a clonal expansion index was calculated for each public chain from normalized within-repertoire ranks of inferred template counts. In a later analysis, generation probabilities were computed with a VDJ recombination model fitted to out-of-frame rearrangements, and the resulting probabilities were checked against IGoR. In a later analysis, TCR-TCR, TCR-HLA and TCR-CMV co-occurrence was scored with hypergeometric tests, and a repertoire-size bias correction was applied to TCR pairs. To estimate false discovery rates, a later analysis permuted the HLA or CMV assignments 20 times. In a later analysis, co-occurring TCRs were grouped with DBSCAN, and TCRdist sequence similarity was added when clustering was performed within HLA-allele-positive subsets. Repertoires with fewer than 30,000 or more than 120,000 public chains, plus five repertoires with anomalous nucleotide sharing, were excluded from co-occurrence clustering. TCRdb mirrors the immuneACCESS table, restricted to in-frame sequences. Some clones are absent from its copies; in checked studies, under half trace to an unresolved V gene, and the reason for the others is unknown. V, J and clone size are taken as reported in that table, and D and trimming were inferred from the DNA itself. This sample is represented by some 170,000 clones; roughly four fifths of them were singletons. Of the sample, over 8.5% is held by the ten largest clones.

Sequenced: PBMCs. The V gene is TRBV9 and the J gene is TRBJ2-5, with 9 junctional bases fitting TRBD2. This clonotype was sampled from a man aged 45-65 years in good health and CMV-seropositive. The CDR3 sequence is CASSLRLVAGAKEETQYF. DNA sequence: TGTGCCAGCAGCTTACGACTCGTAGCGGGGGCCAAGGAAGAGACCCAGTACTTC. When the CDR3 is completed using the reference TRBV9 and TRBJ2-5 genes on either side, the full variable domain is DSGVTQTPKHLITATGQRVTLRCSPRSGDLSVYWYQQSLDQGLQFLIQYYNGEERAKGNILERFSAQQFPDLHSELNLSSLELGDSALYFCASSLRLVAGAKEETQYFGPGTRLLVL.